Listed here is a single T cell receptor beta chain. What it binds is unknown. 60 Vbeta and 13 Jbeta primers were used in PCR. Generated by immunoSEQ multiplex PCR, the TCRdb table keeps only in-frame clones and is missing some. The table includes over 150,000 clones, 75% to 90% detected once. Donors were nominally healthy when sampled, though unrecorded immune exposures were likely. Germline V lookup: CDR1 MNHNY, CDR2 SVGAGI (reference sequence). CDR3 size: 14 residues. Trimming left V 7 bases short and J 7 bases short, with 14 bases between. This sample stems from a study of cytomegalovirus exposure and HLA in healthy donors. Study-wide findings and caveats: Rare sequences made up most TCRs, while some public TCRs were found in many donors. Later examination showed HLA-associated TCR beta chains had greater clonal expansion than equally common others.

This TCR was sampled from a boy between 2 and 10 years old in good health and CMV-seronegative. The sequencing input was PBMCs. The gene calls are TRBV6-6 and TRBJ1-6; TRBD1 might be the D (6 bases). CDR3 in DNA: TGTGCCAGCAACAGGGCAGCGGGGAATTCACCCCTCCACTTT. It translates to CASNRAAGNSPLHF.